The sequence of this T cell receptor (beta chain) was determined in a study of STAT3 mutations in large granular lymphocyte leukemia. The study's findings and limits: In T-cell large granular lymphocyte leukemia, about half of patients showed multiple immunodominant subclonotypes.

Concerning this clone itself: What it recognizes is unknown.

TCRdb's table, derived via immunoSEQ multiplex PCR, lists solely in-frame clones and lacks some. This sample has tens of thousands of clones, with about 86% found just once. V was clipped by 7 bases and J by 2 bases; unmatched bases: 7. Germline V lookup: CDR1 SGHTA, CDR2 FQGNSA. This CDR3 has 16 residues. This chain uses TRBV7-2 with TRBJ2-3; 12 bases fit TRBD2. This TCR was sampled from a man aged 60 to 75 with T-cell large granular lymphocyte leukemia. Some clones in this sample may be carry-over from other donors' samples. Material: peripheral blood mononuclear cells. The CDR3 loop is CASTSGRDRFTDTQYF. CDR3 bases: TGTGCCAGCACTAGCGGGAGGGACAGATTCACAGATACGCAGTATTTT.